This entry describes one TCR beta chain. TCRbeta library construction was performed incorporating unique molecular identifiers. One entry per CDR3 protein, called by TCRdb with MiXCR from the PCR reads. Of 550,000 to 800,000 distinct CDR3 sequences detected, around 12% appear once; the ten largest clones hold about 0.77%. This entry belongs to a study of T-cell reconstitution after alpha-beta-depleted transplantation in children. In germline, CDR1 is SGHTA, CDR2 FQGNSA. CDR3 size: 14 residues. The germline V and J ends were trimmed by 5 bases and 9 bases, with 17 bases remaining between them. The sample here was PBMCs, taken before TCRalphabeta/CD19-depleted stem cell transplant. V gene TRBV7-2 combines with J gene TRBJ2-1; D remains unclear. The clonotype comes from a girl between 2 and 10 years old with congenital amegakaryocytic thrombocytopenia, due to receive a stem cell transplant. This CDR3 reads CASSLSTIGSEQFF. For the CDR3, the DNA is TGTGCCAGCAGCCTCTCCACTATCGGGTCTGAGCAGTTCTTC. Supplemented by reference TRBV7-2 and TRBJ2-1, the full variable domain reads GAGVSQSPSNKVTEKGKDVELRCDPISGHTALYWYRQSLGQGLEFLIYFQGNSAPDKSGLPSDRFSAERTGGSVSTLTIQRTQQEDSAVYLCASSLSTIGSEQFFGPGTRLTVL.